The 14 T cell receptor beta chains below all came from one sample that was sequenced in a study of blood T cells in healthy people across ages (dated by TCRdb to 2014 to 2015). The library was prepared using 5' RACE. For sequencing, an Illumina HiSeq 2500 was employed. A second PCR of roughly 6 to 11 cycles was run with a J-beta primer mix and a sample-barcoded 5' primer. TCRdb reprocessed the public reads (quality trimming at Q25 with fastp, clone calling with MiXCR) and kept in-frame beta chains. All rows with the same CDR3 protein become a single entry with the most common DNA and genes. The sample table records 710,000 or so distinct CDR3 sequences; 22% of these occur just once. The biggest ten clones account for about 20% of the sample. Sequences were obtained from blood. Every receptor here comes from a man aged 65 to 79 in good health.

This clonotype was seen a few times. This chain links TRBV9 with TRBJ2-1; D may be TRBD1 or TRBD2 (5 bases each). Trimming left V 0 bases short and J 5 bases short, with 15 bases between. CDR3 length: 16 amino acids. Germline CDR1 SGDLS, CDR2 YYNGEE. CDR3 in amino acids: CASSVGGSSGDNEQFF. CDR3 in DNA: TGTGCCAGCAGCGTAGGGGGCTCCTCCGGGGACAATGAGCAGTTCTTC.

The sample holds a few counts of this clonotype. This chain joins TRBV4-2 and TRBJ2-1; D unclear. With 3 bases removed from V and 8 bases from J, the gap between germline ends came to 20 bases. This CDR3 comprises 16 residues. The germline CDR1 and CDR2 sequences are LGHNA and YNFKEQ. For the CDR3, the DNA is TGTGCCAGCAGCCAGGGTTTGGGGTCTGGGTTGGATGAGCAGTTCTTC. It yields the protein CASSQGLGSGLDEQFF.

This clonotype was observed a few times. This chain links TRBV3-1 with TRBJ2-1; a possible D gene is TRBD2 (5 bases). The DNA matches TRBJ2-7 better at its end, which makes the J call doubtful. This CDR3 region has 13 residues. In germline, CDR1 is LGHDT, CDR2 YNNKEL (reference sequence). The CDR3 here is CASKRRGSYEQYF. In DNA form, the CDR3 reads TGTGCCAGCAAGCGACGGGGTTCCTACGAGCAGTACTTC.

The V and J genes are TRBV2 and TRBJ2-3; a possible D gene is TRBD2 (5 bases). This CDR3 region has 13 residues. With 5 bases removed from V and 4 bases from J, the gap between germline ends came to 10 bases. The germline CDR1 and CDR2 sequences are SNHLY and FYNNEI. The DNA of the CDR3 is TGTGCCAGCAGTACCACGCGGGCAGATACGCAGTATTTT. This gives the protein CASSTTRADTQYF.

This clonotype has only a few counts. This chain uses TRBV14 with TRBJ1-2; 9 bases line up with TRBD1. Germline V gene lookup returns CDR1 SGHDN and CDR2 FVKESK. With V trimmed by 4 bases and J by 2 bases, 5 bases remained unmatched. The CDR3 contains 15 residues. CDR3 DNA sequence: TGTGCCAGCAGCCGAATCGGGACAGGGAACTATGGCTACACCTTC. Amino acid sequence: CASSRIGTGNYGYTF.

To note about this clonotype: The junction differs from germline at one of its ends, possibly a read error. The chain recombines TRBV13 with TRBJ2-5; 7 bases line up with TRBD1. This CDR3 has 12 amino acids. Germline CDR1 is PRHDT and CDR2 is FYEKMQ (reference sequence). The CDR3 reads CASSSGTDRRSF. CDR3 bases: TGTGCCAGCAGCTCCGGGACAGACCGAAGGAGTTTC.

This clonotype has only a few counts. V gene TRBV12-5 combines with J gene TRBJ1-1, with D maybe TRBD1 (6 bases). The CDR3 contains 13 residues. Trimming took 1 base from V and 5 from J, leaving 8 bases between them. CDR1 and CDR2 (germline): LGHNT, FRNRAP. The CDR3 here is CASGLGQGTEAFF. CDR3 nucleotides: TGTGCTAGTGGTTTGGGTCAGGGGACTGAAGCTTTCTTT.

Only a few counts were recorded for this clonotype. The chain carries TRBV7-2 and TRBJ2-5; D remains unclear. Germline CDR1 and CDR2: SGHTA and FQGNSA. The CDR3 contains 15 residues. The ends were cut back, 1 base at V and 1 base at J, with 10 bases in the middle. The CDR3 bases are TGTGCCAGCAGCTTAGTATCAGACACCCAAGAGACCCAGTACTTC. This gives the protein CASSLVSDTQETQYF. Using reference TRBV7-2 and TRBJ2-5 for the parts outside the CDR3, the full variable domain is GAGVSQSPSNKVTEKGKDVELRCDPISGHTALYWYRQSLGQGLEFLIYFQGNSAPDKSGLPSDRFSAERTGGSVSTLTIQRTQQEDSAVYLCASSLVSDTQETQYFGPGTRLLVL.

The chain joins TRBV28 to TRBJ1-4; 8 bases are a match to TRBD1. CDR1 is MDHEN, CDR2 SYDVKM, per germline. Germline trimming cut 5 bases from V and 8 bases from J; bases unmatched to any gene: 7. CDR3 length equals 14 residues. The CDR3 coding sequence is TGTGCCAGCAGTATGGACAGGGTCGGGGAAAAACTGTTTTTT. Translating gives CASSMDRVGEKLFF.

CDR3 amino acids: CASSLLGLSGVDTQYF. CDR3 nucleotide sequence: TGTGCCAGCAGCTTATTGGGTCTCAGCGGGGTAGATACGCAGTATTTT. The genes are TRBV7-2 and TRBJ2-3; 7 bases are a match to TRBD2. The length of the CDR3 is 16 residues. The J segment lost 5 bases and the V segment lost 2 bases, leaving 10 bases of the junction unmatched. CDR1 is SGHTA, CDR2 FQGNSA, per germline.

V and J are TRBV7-2 and TRBJ2-1; D is undetermined. The CDR3 spans 15 residues. With 2 bases removed from V and 2 bases from J, the gap between germline ends came to 10 bases. From germline, CDR1 is SGHTA and CDR2 FQGNSA. CDR3 sequence (DNA): TGTGCCAGCAGCTTACGAAGGACCCCCTACAATGAGCAGTTCTTC. It yields the protein CASSLRRTPYNEQFF.

The rearrangement joins TRBV6-5 to TRBJ2-7; D remains ambiguous. CDR1 is MNHEY and CDR2 is SVGAGI in the germline V gene. The CDR3 contains 15 residues. Trimming took off 0 bases at V and 5 bases at J, with 14 bases between the two ends. CDR3 sequence (DNA): TGTGCCAGCAGTTACTCGTATCGGACGGTCCACGAGCAGTACTTC. Translating gives CASSYSYRTVHEQYF.

This clonotype was found a few times. The chain links TRBV12-3 or TRBV12-4 to TRBJ2-4, with D hard to call. Trimming removed 3 bases at V and 8 bases at J, with 11 bases between. There are 13 residues in the CDR3. CDR3 in amino acids: CASSFARMDIQYF. For the CDR3, the DNA is TGTGCCAGCAGTTTTGCGCGTATGGACATTCAGTACTTC.

The chain couples TRBV6-6 to TRBJ2-3; D is perhaps TRBD2 (5 bases). Germline CDR1 and CDR2: MNHNY and SVGAGI (reference sequence). V dropped 6 bases and J dropped 2 bases, with 18 bases sitting between them. The CDR3 totals 16 residues. CDR3 residues: CASSRRGRAATDTQYF. The CDR3 DNA sequence: TGTGCCAGCAGCAGACGGGGTAGGGCAGCCACAGATACGCAGTATTTT.